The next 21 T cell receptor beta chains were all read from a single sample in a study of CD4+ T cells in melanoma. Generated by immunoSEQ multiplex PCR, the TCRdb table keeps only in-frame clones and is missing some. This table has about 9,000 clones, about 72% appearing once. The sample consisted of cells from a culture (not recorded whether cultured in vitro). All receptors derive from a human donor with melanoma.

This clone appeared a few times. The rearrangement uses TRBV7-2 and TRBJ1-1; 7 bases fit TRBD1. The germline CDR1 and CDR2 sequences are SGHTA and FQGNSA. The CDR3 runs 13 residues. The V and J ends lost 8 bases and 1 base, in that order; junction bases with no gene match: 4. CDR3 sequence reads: CASCRDRNTEAFF. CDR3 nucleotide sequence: TGTGCCAGCTGTCGGGACAGGAACACTGAAGCTTTCTTT. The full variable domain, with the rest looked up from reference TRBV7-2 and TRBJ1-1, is GAGVSQSPSNKVTEKGKDVELRCDPISGHTALYWYRQSLGQGLEFLIYFQGNSAPDKSGLPSDRFSAERTGGSVSTLTIQRTQQEDSAVYLCASCRDRNTEAFFGQGTRLTVV.

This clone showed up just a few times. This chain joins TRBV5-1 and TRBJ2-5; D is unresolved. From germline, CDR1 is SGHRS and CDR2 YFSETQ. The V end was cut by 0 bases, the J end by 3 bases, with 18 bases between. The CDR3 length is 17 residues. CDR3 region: CASSLEIGRPGEETQYF. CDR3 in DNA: TGCGCCAGCAGCTTGGAAATTGGCAGGCCGGGCGAAGAGACCCAGTACTTC.

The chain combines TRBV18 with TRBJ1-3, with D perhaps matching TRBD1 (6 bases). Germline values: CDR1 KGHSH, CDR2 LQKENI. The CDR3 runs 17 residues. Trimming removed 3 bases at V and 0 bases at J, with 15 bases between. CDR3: CASSPAQGPVSGNTIYF. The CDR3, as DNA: TGTGCCAGCTCACCGGCCCAGGGGCCAGTCTCTGGAAACACCATATATTTT.

CDR3 coding DNA: TGTGCCAGCAGCCATGGGACAGTTAATGAAAAACTGTTTTTT. This gives the protein CASSHGTVNEKLFF. The V and J genes are TRBV6-5 and TRBJ1-4; 7 bases agree with TRBD1. The CDR3 length is 14 residues. Germline CDR1 is MNHEY and CDR2 is SVGAGI. Trimming at V came to 6 bases and at J to 4 bases, leaving 5 bases not matched to a gene.

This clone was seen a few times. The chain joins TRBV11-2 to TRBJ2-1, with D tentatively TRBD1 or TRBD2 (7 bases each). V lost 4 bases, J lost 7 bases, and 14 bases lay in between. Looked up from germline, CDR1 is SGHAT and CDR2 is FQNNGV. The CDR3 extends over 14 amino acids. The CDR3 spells CASSSRQGGNEQFF. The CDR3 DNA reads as TGTGCCAGCAGCTCCAGACAGGGAGGGAATGAGCAGTTCTTC.

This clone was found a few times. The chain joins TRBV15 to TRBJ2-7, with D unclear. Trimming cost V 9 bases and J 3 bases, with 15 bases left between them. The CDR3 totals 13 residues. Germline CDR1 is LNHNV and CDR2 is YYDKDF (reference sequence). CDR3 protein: CATSDYPNYEQYF. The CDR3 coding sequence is TGTGCCACTTCGGATTATCCTAACTACGAGCAGTACTTC.

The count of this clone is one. The DNA of the CDR3 is TGTGCCAGCAGCCGACCCCGCGGGGGTTTGAACACCGGGGAGCTGTTTTTT. Encoded protein: CASSRPRGGLNTGELFF. The chain is built from TRBV27 and TRBJ2-2, with 7 bases fitting TRBD2. The CDR3 runs to 17 residues. The ends lost 6 bases at V and 1 base at J; junction bases unmatched: 11. Germline loops: CDR1 MNHEY, CDR2 SMNVEV (reference sequence).

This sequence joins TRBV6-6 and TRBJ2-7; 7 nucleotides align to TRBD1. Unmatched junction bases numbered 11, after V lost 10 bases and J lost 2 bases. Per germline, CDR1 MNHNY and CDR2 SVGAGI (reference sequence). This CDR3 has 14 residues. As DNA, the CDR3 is TGTGCCACCATACAGGGGAAGGCCGCCTACGAGCAGTACTTC. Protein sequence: CATIQGKAAYEQYF.

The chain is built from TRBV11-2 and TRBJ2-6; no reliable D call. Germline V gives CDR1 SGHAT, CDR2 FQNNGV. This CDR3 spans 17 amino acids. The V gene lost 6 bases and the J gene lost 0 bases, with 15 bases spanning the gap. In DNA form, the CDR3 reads TGTGCCAGCAGAGTAGGACGGACCTACTCTGGGGCCAACGTCCTGACTTTC. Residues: CASRVGRTYSGANVLTF. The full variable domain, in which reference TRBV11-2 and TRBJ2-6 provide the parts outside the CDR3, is EAGVAQSPRYKIIEKRQSVAFWCNPISGHATLYWYQQILGQGPKLLIQFQNNGVVDDSQLPKDRFSAERLKGVDSTLKIQPAKLEDSAVYLCASRVGRTYSGANVLTFGAGSRLTVL.

This chain's CDR3 is CASSLTGVQETQYF. DNA of the CDR3: TGCGCCAGCTCCTTAACAGGGGTCCAAGAGACCCAGTACTTC. The chain couples TRBV10-2 to TRBJ2-5; 7 nucleotides match TRBD1. The CDR3 length is 14 residues. Germline CDR1 WSHSY, CDR2 SAAADI. V lost 8 bases to trimming and J lost 1 base; unmatched junction nucleotides: 7.

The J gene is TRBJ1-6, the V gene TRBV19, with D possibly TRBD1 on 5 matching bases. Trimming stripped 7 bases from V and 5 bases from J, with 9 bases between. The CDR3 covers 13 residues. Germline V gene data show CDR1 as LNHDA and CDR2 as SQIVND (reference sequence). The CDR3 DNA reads TGTGCCAGTAACCAGGGCAATAATTCACCCCTCCACTTT. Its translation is CASNQGNNSPLHF.

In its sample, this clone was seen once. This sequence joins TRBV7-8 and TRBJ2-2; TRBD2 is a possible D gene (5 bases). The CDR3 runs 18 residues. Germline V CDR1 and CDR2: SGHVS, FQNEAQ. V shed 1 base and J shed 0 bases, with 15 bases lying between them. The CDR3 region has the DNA TGTGCCAGCAGCTTAGGAGGGAATGGAAGGACGAACACCGGGGAGCTGTTTTTT. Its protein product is CASSLGGNGRTNTGELFF.

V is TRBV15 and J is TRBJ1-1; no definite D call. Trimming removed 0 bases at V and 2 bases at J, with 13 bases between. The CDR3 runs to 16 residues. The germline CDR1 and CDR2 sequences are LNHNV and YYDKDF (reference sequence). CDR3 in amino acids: CATSRDLGILNTEAFF. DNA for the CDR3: TGTGCCACCAGCAGAGATCTGGGGATCTTAAACACTGAAGCTTTCTTT.

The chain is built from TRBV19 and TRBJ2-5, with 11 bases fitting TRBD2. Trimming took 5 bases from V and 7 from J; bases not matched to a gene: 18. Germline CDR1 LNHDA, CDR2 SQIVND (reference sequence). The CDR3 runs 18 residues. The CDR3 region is CASSLTAGTSGPRGTQYF. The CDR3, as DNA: TGTGCCAGTAGTCTCACCGCCGGGACTAGCGGCCCGCGAGGGACCCAGTACTTC.

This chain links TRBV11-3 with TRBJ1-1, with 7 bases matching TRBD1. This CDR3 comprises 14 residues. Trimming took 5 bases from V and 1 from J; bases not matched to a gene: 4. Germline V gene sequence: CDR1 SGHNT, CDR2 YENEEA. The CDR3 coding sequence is TGTGCCAGCAGCCTCCAGGGGGGGAACACTGAAGCTTTCTTT. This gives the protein CASSLQGGNTEAFF.

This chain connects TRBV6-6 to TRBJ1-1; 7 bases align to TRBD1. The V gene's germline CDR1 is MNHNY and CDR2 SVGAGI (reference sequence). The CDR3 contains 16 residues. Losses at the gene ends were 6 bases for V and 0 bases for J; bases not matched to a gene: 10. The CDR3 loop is CASSHSRTGLNTEAFF. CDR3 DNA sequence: TGTGCCAGCAGCCATTCCCGGACAGGCTTGAACACTGAAGCTTTCTTT.

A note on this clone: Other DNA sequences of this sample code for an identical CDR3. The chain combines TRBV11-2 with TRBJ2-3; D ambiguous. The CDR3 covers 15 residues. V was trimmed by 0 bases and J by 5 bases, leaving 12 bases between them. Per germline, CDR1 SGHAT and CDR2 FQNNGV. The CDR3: CASSLDSRNGDTQYF. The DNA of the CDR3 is TGTGCCAGCAGCTTAGACTCACGCAACGGAGATACGCAGTATTTT.

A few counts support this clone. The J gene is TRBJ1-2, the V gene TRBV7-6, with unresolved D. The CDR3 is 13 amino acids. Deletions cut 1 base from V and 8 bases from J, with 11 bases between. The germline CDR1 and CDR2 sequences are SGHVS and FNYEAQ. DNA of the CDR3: TGTGCCAGCAGCTTAGGGGGTTCGCAGGGCTACACCTTC. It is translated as CASSLGGSQGYTF.

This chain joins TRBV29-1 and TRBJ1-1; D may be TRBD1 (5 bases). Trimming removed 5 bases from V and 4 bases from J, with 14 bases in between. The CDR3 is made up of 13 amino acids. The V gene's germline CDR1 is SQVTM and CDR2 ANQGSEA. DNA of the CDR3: TGCAGCGTTCGGGGACGTTTGGCCACTGAAGCTTTCTTT. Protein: CSVRGRLATEAFF.

In nucleotides, the CDR3 is TGTGCCAGCAGTGGAGGGAGTCAAGGGTCACCCCTCCACTTT. Residues: CASSGGSQGSPLHF. The rearrangement joins TRBV4-2 to TRBJ1-6, with D uncertain. Trimming pared 6 bases from V and 10 bases from J, leaving 16 bases between. The CDR3 covers 14 residues. The germline gives CDR1 LGHNA, CDR2 YNFKEQ.

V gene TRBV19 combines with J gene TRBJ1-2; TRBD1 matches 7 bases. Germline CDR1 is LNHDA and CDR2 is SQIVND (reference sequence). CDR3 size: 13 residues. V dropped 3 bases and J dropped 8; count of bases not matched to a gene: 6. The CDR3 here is CASSIRQGRGYTF. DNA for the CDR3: TGTGCCAGTAGTATTCGACAGGGCCGAGGCTACACCTTC.